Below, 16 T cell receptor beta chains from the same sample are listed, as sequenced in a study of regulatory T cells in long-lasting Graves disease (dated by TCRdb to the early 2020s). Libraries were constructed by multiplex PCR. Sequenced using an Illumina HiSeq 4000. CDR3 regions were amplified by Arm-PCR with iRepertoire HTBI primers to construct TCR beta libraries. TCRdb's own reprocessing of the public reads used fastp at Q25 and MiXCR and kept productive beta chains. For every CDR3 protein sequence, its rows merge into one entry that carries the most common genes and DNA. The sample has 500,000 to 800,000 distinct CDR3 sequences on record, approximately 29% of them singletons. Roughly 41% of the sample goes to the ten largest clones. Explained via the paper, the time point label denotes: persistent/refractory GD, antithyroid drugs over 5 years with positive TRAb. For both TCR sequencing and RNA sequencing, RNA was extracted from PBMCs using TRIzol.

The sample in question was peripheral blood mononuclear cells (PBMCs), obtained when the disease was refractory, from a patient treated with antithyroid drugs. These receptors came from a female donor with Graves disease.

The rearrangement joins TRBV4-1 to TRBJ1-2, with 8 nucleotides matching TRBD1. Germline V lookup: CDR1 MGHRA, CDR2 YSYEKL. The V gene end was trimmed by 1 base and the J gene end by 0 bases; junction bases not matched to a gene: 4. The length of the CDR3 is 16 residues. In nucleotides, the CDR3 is TGCGCCAGCAGCCAAGGACAGGGGCAAGCTAACTATGGCTACACCTTC. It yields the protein CASSQGQGQANYGYTF.

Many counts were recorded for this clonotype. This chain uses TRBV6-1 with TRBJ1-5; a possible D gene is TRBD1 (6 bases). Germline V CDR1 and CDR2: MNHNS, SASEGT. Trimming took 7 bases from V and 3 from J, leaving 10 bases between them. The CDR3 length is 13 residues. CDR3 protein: CASTGQPNQPQHF. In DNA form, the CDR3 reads TGTGCCAGCACTGGACAGCCCAATCAGCCCCAGCATTTT.

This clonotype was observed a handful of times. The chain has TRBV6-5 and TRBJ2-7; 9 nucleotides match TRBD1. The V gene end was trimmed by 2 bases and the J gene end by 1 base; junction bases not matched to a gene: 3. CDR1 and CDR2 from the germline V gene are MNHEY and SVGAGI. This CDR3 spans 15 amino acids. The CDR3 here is CASSYQGQGSYEQYF. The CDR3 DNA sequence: TGTGCCAGCAGTTACCAGGGACAGGGTTCCTACGAGCAGTACTTC.

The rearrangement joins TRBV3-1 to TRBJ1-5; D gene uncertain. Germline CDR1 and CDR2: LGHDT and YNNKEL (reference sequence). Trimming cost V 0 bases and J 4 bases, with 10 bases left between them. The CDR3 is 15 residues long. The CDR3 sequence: CASSQDLRVNQPQHF. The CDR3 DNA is TGTGCCAGCAGCCAAGATCTAAGGGTTAATCAGCCCCAGCATTTT.

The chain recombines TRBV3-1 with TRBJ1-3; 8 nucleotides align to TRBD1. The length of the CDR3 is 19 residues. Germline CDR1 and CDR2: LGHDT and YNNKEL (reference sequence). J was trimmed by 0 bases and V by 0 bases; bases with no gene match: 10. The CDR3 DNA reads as TGTGCCAGCAGCCAAGATGGGGGCTGGACAGGGAGCTCTGGAAACACCATATATTTT. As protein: CASSQDGGWTGSSGNTIYF.

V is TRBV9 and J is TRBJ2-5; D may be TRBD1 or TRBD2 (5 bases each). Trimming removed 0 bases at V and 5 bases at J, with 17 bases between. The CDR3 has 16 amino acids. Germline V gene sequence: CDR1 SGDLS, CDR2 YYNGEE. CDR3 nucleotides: TGTGCCAGCAGCGTAGAAGGGGACCTAAGAGGGGAGACCCAGTACTTC. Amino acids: CASSVEGDLRGETQYF.

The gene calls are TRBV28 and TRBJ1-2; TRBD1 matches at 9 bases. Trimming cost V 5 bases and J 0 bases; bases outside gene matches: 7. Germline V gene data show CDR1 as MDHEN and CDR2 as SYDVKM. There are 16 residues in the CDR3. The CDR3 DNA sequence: TGTGCCAGCAGTACCGGGACAGGGACAACTAACTATGGCTACACCTTC. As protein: CASSTGTGTTNYGYTF.

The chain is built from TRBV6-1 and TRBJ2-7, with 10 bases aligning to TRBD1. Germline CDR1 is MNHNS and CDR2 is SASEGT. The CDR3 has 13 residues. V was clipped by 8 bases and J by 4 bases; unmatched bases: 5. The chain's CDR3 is CASATGGEYEQYF. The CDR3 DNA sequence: TGTGCCAGCGCGACAGGGGGCGAGTACGAGCAGTACTTC.

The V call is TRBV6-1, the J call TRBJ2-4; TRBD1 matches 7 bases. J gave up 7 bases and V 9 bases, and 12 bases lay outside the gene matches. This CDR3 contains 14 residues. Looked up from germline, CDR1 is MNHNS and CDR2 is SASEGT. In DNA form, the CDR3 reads TGTGCCAGTTTGAAGGGGGCAGGGTTGAACATTCAGTACTTC. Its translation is CASLKGAGLNIQYF.

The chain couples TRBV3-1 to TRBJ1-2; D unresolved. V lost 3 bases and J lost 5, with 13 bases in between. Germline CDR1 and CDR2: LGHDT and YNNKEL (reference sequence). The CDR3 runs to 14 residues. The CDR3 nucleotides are TGTGCCAGCAGCCACCCCGGGATTTATTATGGCTACACCTTC. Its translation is CASSHPGIYYGYTF. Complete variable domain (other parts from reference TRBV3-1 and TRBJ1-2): DTAVSQTPKYLVTQMGNDKSIKCEQNLGHDTMYWYKQDSKKFLKIMFSYNNKELIINETVPNRFSPKSPDKAHLNLHINSLELGDSAVYFCASSHPGIYYGYTFGSGTRLTVV.

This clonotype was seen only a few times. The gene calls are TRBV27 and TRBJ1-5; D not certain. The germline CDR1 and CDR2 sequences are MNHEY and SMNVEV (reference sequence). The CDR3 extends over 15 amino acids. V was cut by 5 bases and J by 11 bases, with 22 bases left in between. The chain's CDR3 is CASSRALAMTSAQHF. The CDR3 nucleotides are TGTGCCAGCAGTCGGGCCCTCGCCATGACATCGGCCCAGCATTTT.

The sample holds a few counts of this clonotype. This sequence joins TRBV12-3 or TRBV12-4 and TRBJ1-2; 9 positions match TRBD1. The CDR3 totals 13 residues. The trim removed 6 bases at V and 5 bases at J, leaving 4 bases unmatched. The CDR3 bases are TGTGCCAGCAGGGTCGGACAGGGGTATGGCTACACCTTC. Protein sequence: CASRVGQGYGYTF.

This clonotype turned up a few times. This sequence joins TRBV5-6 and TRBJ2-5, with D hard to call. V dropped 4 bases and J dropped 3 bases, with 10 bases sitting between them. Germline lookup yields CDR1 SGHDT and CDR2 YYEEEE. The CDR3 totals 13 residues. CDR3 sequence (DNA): TGTGCCAGCAGCCCGGCCCCGGAAGAGACCCAGTACTTC. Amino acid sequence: CASSPAPEETQYF.

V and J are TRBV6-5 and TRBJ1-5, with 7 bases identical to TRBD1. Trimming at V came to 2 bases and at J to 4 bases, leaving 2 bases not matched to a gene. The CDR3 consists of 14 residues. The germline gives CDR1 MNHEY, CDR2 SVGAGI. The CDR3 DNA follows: TGTGCCAGCAGTTACGACAGGGTAAATCAGCCCCAGCATTTT. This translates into CASSYDRVNQPQHF.

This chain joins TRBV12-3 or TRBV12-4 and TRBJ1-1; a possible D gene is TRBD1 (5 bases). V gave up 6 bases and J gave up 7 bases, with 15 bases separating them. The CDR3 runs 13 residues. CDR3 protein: CASRPGERDEAFF. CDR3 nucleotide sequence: TGTGCCAGCAGGCCGGGGGAACGGGATGAAGCTTTCTTT.

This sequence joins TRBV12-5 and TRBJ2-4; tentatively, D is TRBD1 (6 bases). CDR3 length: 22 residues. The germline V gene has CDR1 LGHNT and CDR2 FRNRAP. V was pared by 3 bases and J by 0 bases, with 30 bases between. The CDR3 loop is CASGFGTGRTAGDTLAKNIQYF. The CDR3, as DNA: TGTGCTAGTGGTTTCGGTACAGGTAGGACGGCAGGGGATACCCTAGCCAAAAACATTCAGTACTTC. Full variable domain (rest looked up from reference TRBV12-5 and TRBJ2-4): DARVTQTPRHKVTEMGQEVTMRCQPILGHNTVFWYRQTMMQGLELLAYFRNRAPLDDSGMPKDRFSAEMPDATLATLKIQPSEPRDSAVYFCASGFGTGRTAGDTLAKNIQYFGAGTRLSVL.